A selection of T cell receptor beta chains follows, all from one sample in a study of shared clonotypes between healthy human individuals. Using immunoSEQ multiplex PCR, the repertoire was profiled, and TCRdb retains in-frame clones only, with some absent. This sample carries around 2.1 million clones, just over 90% of them seen once, and the ten largest clones take over 1.5%. Source material: naive CD8+ T cells from PBMCs. All receptors come from a man younger than 35 in good health. Some clones in this sample may be carry-over from other donors' samples. Both conserved end residues are part of each CDR3. Each record gives: D gene, J gene, V gene, CDR3 protein. The D gene is left open where the match is weak.

>.|TRBJ2-1|TRBV19
CASSMPPDTWGHGNEQFF
>.|TRBJ1-3|TRBV19
CASWTTSGNTIYF
>.|TRBJ2-1|TRBV5-1
CASSLEPGYNEQFF
>.|TRBJ2-5|TRBV14
CASSQGGRGETQYF
>.|TRBJ1-1|TRBV28
CASSGLGEAFF
>.|TRBJ2-1|TRBV28
CASSPVYPSYNEQFF
>TRBD2|TRBJ2-7|TRBV4-1
CASSQGGRAKEQYF
>.|TRBJ2-7|TRBV9
CASSAGTLSYEQYF
>.|TRBJ2-3|TRBV9
CASSLGYTSTDTQYF
>.|TRBJ1-3|TRBV5-6
CASSVGRLSGNTIYF
>.|TRBJ2-1|TRBV29-1
CSVGLYSSSYNEQFF
>.|TRBJ1-1|TRBV19
CASSMRQGGVNTEAFF
>.|TRBJ2-1|TRBV19
CASSLLLGGEQFF
>.|TRBJ1-2|TRBV6-1
CASMYLGQVYGYTF
>.|TRBJ1-1|TRBV11-1
CASSEGWGGATEAFF
>.|TRBJ1-4|TRBV27
CASSDTGWTNEKLFF
>.|TRBJ2-1|TRBV9
CASSSRDNEQFF
>TRBD2|TRBJ2-1|TRBV6-1
CASSPSGRSSNEQFF
>.|TRBJ1-1|TRBV5-4
CASSANTEAFF
>.|TRBJ2-1|TRBV9
CASTRAGTSSYNEQFF